This TCR beta chain was documented in a study of T cell responses to AZD1222 COVID-19 vaccine. The table came from immunoSEQ multiplex PCR; TCRdb's copy has only in-frame clones and leaves some out. The sample carries 120,000 or so clones, roughly 90% recorded once. Concerning this clone itself: Its antigen is undetermined.

General study points: Researchers took repertoire samples only after the peak T cell response had come. The donor group comprised mostly white British people and more females; the analysis possibly underestimated clonal diversity.

Germline V CDR1 and CDR2: SEHNR, FQNEAQ (reference sequence). CDR3 length: 14 residues. V lost 7 bases, J lost 2 bases, and 5 bases stayed unmatched. The TCR comes from an adult in good health. Sequencing used peripheral blood, obtained on day 0 of AZD1222 vaccination. The chain has TRBV7-9 and TRBJ1-5; TRBD1 matches at 7 bases. The CDR3 loop is CASTNRGGNQPQHF. CDR3 nucleotides: TGTGCCAGCACCAACAGGGGCGGCAATCAGCCCCAGCATTTT.